A single sample gave rise to the 27 T cell receptor beta chains below, sequenced in a study of lymphopenia after photon versus proton radiotherapy. Assay: immunoSEQ multiplex PCR; the TCRdb copy retains only in-frame clones and omits some. This sample has roughly 64,000 clones, with around 90% found just once. Here the sequenced sample was peripheral blood, taken from a patient treated with proton-based radiotherapy. Receptor source: a man older than 75 with esophageal cancer.

The chain has TRBV15 and TRBJ1-1; possibly TRBD1 for D (5 bases). V lost 1 base and J lost 6, with 12 bases in between. Germline values: CDR1 LNHNV, CDR2 YYDKDF (reference sequence). CDR3 length equals 14 residues. The CDR3 sequence is CATSRGGVRSEAFF. DNA for the CDR3: TGTGCCACCAGCAGAGGGGGGGTAAGGTCTGAAGCTTTCTTT.

This clone was picked up one time. The chain employs TRBV4-2 and TRBJ2-2, with D possibly matching TRBD2 (6 bases). V was trimmed by 2 bases and J by 5 bases, leaving 18 bases between them. The CDR3 is 17 residues long. Germline-derived CDR1 and CDR2 are LGHNA and YNFKEQ. In nucleotides, the CDR3 is TGTGCCAGCAGCCAACCCCCGGGCGGGGCAATGACCGGGGAGCTGTTTTTT. Its translation is CASSQPPGGAMTGELFF.

This clone came up once. This chain joins TRBV11-2 and TRBJ2-5, with D possibly matching TRBD1 (7 bases). Germline V gives CDR1 SGHAT, CDR2 FQNNGV. This CDR3 is 15 amino acids long. Trimming removed 0 bases from V and 4 bases from J, with 12 bases in between. The CDR3 is CASSLDGQGGETQYF. For the CDR3, the DNA is TGTGCCAGCAGCTTAGATGGTCAGGGGGGAGAGACCCAGTACTTC.

V is TRBV29-1 and J is TRBJ1-1; D gene unclear. The CDR3 is 11 amino acids. Trimming removed 4 bases at V and 11 bases at J, with 14 bases between. Looked up from germline, CDR1 is SQVTM and CDR2 is ANQGSEA. CDR3 in amino acids: CSVGVMVGAFF. The CDR3 DNA follows: TGCAGCGTTGGAGTCATGGTTGGGGCTTTCTTT. The full variable domain, with the rest looked up from reference TRBV29-1 and TRBJ1-1, is SAVISQKPSRDICQRGTSLTIQCQVDSQVTMMFWYRQQPGQSLTLIATANQGSEATYESGFVIDKFPISRPNLTFSTLTVSNMSPEDSSIYLCSVGVMVGAFFGQGTRLTVV.

The chain is built from TRBV7-9 and TRBJ1-1; D perhaps matches TRBD1 (6 bases). V gave up 1 base and J gave up 4 bases, with 10 bases separating them. CDR1 and CDR2 from the germline V gene are SEHNR and FQNEAQ (reference sequence). This CDR3 has 14 amino acids. The CDR3 sequence: CASSLEGGGTEAFF. CDR3 coding DNA: TGTGCCAGCAGCTTAGAGGGGGGTGGCACTGAAGCTTTCTTT.

The chain carries TRBV5-1 and TRBJ2-3; 11 nucleotides align to TRBD2. The V gene's germline CDR1 is SGHRS and CDR2 YFSETQ. Unmatched junction bases numbered 8, after V lost 4 bases and J lost 4 bases. This CDR3 has 16 amino acids. CDR3 sequence: CASSPPLAGGADTQYF. In DNA form, the CDR3 reads TGCGCCAGCAGCCCACCTTTAGCGGGGGGGGCAGATACGCAGTATTTT.

The V and J genes are TRBV5-1 and TRBJ2-7, with 8 bases lining up with TRBD2. Trimming cost V 8 bases and J 0 bases; bases outside gene matches: 7. Germline-derived CDR1 and CDR2 are SGHRS and YFSETQ. This CDR3 has 14 amino acids. CDR3 in amino acids: CASSTSVSSYEQYF. CDR3 DNA: TGCGCCAGTTCGACTAGCGTGAGCTCCTACGAGCAGTACTTC.

In this sample, this clone turned up a few times. V usage is TRBV6-6 and J usage is TRBJ1-1; 7 bases are a match to TRBD1. The CDR3 runs 15 residues. V was clipped by 6 bases and J by 0 bases; unmatched bases: 7. The germline gives CDR1 MNHNY, CDR2 SVGAGI (reference sequence). Here the CDR3 reads CASREQGILNTEAFF. CDR3 sequence (DNA): TGTGCCAGCAGAGAACAGGGGATACTGAACACTGAAGCTTTCTTT.

The V gene is TRBV29-1, the J gene TRBJ1-4, with TRBD1 as a possible D gene (5 bases). Germline assignment: CDR1 SQVTM and CDR2 ANQGSEA. Trimming took off 7 bases at V and 6 bases at J, with 12 bases between the two ends. CDR3 length: 12 amino acids. CDR3 residues: CSGGRSDEKLFF. The CDR3 bases are TGCAGCGGGGGGAGGAGCGATGAAAAACTGTTTTTT.

This chain joins TRBV7-2 and TRBJ1-1, with D maybe TRBD1 (6 bases). The germline V gene encodes CDR1 SGHTA and CDR2 FQGNSA. The CDR3 is 15 amino acids. V lost 4 bases to trimming and J lost 0 bases, with 12 bases between them. The CDR3 loop reads CASSSPRGLNTEAFF. The CDR3 DNA is TGTGCCAGCAGCTCCCCCAGGGGTTTGAACACTGAAGCTTTCTTT. Full variable domain (missing parts from reference TRBV7-2 and TRBJ1-1): GAGVSQSPSNKVTEKGKDVELRCDPISGHTALYWYRQSLGQGLEFLIYFQGNSAPDKSGLPSDRFSAERTGGSVSTLTIQRTQQEDSAVYLCASSSPRGLNTEAFFGQGTRLTVV.

This clone was recorded only once. V is TRBV19 and J is TRBJ2-7; 7 positions agree with TRBD1. CDR3 size: 13 residues. The J segment lost 5 bases and the V segment lost 6 bases, leaving 7 bases of the junction unmatched. Per germline, CDR1 LNHDA and CDR2 SQIVND (reference sequence). The CDR3 protein is CASRPTGIDEQYF. The DNA for the CDR3 is TGTGCCAGTAGGCCGACAGGGATCGACGAGCAGTACTTC.

The CDR3 sequence: CASTSSGRPGARFF. CDR3 nucleotide sequence: TGCGCCAGCACTTCGAGCGGGAGACCCGGAGCAAGGTTCTTC. The chain combines TRBV10-1 with TRBJ2-1, with 8 bases identical to TRBD2. V shed 7 bases, J shed 15 bases, and the junction held 17 bases outside the gene matches. The germline CDR1 and CDR2 sequences are WNHNN and SYGVQD (reference sequence). The CDR3 length is 14 residues.

In DNA, the CDR3 is TGTGCCACCTTGCAGACAGGGAGCGGCGGGAGTGGAATCCTTGAGCAGTTCTTC. Translating gives CATLQTGSGGSGILEQFF. The chain links TRBV19 to TRBJ2-1, with D perhaps assigned TRBD1 or TRBD2 (7 bases each). Germline V lookup: CDR1 LNHDA, CDR2 SQIVND (reference sequence). The CDR3 covers 18 residues. V was clipped by 10 bases and J by 9 bases, with 34 bases between them. The variable domain in full, with the rest retrieved from reference TRBV19 and TRBJ2-1, is DGGITQSPKYLFRKEGQNVTLSCEQNLNHDAMYWYRQDPGQGLRLIYYSQIVNDFQKGDIAEGYSVSREKKESFPLTVTSAQKNPTAFYLCATLQTGSGGSGILEQFFGPGTRLTVL.

The CDR3 DNA follows: TGTGCCAGCAGCTTAGTGAACGTAGAGTCTGGAAACACCATATATTTT. Its protein is CASSLVNVESGNTIYF. This chain links TRBV7-2 with TRBJ1-3; no clear D. Germline CDR1 is SGHTA and CDR2 is FQGNSA. The CDR3 loop spans 16 amino acids. Trimming removed 1 base at V and 1 base at J, with 11 bases between.

The V call is TRBV10-3, the J call TRBJ2-1; tentatively, D is TRBD1 (5 bases). The CDR3 length is 17 residues. Germline V CDR1 and CDR2: ENHRY, SYGVKD. Trimming took off 3 bases at V and 4 bases at J, with 19 bases between the two ends. The CDR3 nucleotides read TGTGCCATCAGTGATGGCACCCTGGACAAGATTTACAATGAGCAGTTCTTC. It is translated as CAISDGTLDKIYNEQFF.

The rearrangement links TRBV9 to TRBJ2-5; 9 bases align to TRBD2. The CDR3 contains 19 residues. J was trimmed by 4 bases and V by 0 bases; bases with no gene match: 16. From germline, CDR1 is SGDLS and CDR2 YYNGEE. This chain's CDR3 is CASSVEGSGAGGPGETQYF. CDR3 coding DNA: TGTGCCAGCAGCGTAGAAGGTTCCGGGGCGGGAGGGCCCGGAGAGACCCAGTACTTC. Based on the CDR3 plus reference TRBV9 and TRBJ2-5, the full variable domain is DSGVTQTPKHLITATGQRVTLRCSPRSGDLSVYWYQQSLDQGLQFLIQYYNGEERAKGNILERFSAQQFPDLHSELNLSSLELGDSALYFCASSVEGSGAGGPGETQYFGPGTRLLVL.

The rearrangement joins TRBV4-3 to TRBJ2-1; TRBD2 aligns across 7 bases. The J segment lost 5 bases and the V segment lost 0 bases, leaving 10 bases of the junction unmatched. Germline CDR1 and CDR2: LGHNA and YSLEER. This CDR3 comprises 17 residues. The CDR3: CASSQDLWGGTDNEQFF. CDR3 bases: TGCGCCAGCAGCCAAGATCTGTGGGGGGGTACTGACAATGAGCAGTTCTTC.

Concerning this clone itself: The same CDR3 arises from other DNA sequences in this sample as well. V is TRBV18 and J is TRBJ1-2, with D perhaps TRBD1 (6 bases). The germline V gene has CDR1 KGHSH and CDR2 LQKENI. V lost 5 bases to trimming and J lost 3 bases, with 10 bases between them. The CDR3 is 13 amino acids. DNA for the CDR3: TGTGCCAGCTCATCGGGGGGCGACTATGGCTACACCTTC. Protein product: CASSSGGDYGYTF.

The chain joins TRBV10-3 to TRBJ2-1; 13 positions agree with TRBD2. With V trimmed by 2 bases and J by 6 bases, 4 bases remained unmatched. Germline V lookup: CDR1 ENHRY, CDR2 SYGVKD. The length of the CDR3 is 16 residues. The DNA for the CDR3 is TGTGCCATCAGTGAGACCGGACTAGCGGGAGTCAATGAGCAGTTCTTC. Residues: CAISETGLAGVNEQFF.

The V call is TRBV19, the J call TRBJ2-3, with TRBD2 matching 11 bases. The ends lost 3 bases at V and 3 bases at J; junction bases unmatched: 2. The CDR3 runs 15 residues. Looked up from germline, CDR1 is LNHDA and CDR2 is SQIVND (reference sequence). Here the CDR3 reads CASSMLAGGTDTQYF. The CDR3 DNA sequence: TGTGCCAGTAGTATGCTAGCGGGGGGTACAGATACGCAGTATTTT.

The chain recombines TRBV7-9 with TRBJ2-1; TRBD2 agrees at 11 bases. The CDR3 extends over 15 amino acids. Unmatched junction bases numbered 2, after V lost 1 base and J lost 6 bases. The germline gives CDR1 SEHNR, CDR2 FQNEAQ (reference sequence). In DNA form, the CDR3 reads TGTGCCAGCAGCTTAGGACTAGCGGGGTTCAATGAGCAGTTCTTC. Amino acid sequence: CASSLGLAGFNEQFF.

The chain has TRBV2 and TRBJ2-7; D gene unclear. Trimming removed 3 bases from V and 2 bases from J, with 11 bases in between. Germline V gives CDR1 SNHLY, CDR2 FYNNEI. CDR3 length: 14 amino acids. CDR3 sequence (DNA): TGTGCCAGCAGTGACGGCGTCGGTACCTACGAGCAGTACTTC. Amino acid sequence: CASSDGVGTYEQYF.

This chain links TRBV7-9 with TRBJ2-6; tentatively, D is TRBD1 (5 bases). The CDR3 sequence is 15 residues long. The germline V gene has CDR1 SEHNR and CDR2 FQNEAQ (reference sequence). Trimming removed 4 bases at V and 4 bases at J, with 11 bases between. The CDR3 loop reads CASSWNTGGANVLTF. The CDR3 DNA sequence: TGTGCCAGCAGCTGGAACACAGGAGGGGCCAACGTCCTGACTTTC.

This chain connects TRBV5-8 to TRBJ2-1; TRBD2 is a possible D gene (5 bases). V was pared by 1 base and J by 0 bases, with 11 bases between. There are 16 residues in the CDR3. CDR1 and CDR2 from the germline V gene are SGHTS and YDEGEE. The CDR3: CASSLPRDGSYNEQFF. CDR3 bases: TGTGCCAGCAGCTTGCCCCGGGATGGCTCCTACAATGAGCAGTTCTTC. Drawing the rest from reference TRBV5-8 and TRBJ2-1, the complete variable domain is EAGVTQSPTHLIKTRGQQATLRCSPISGHTSVYWYQQALGLGLQFLLWYDEGEERNRGNFPPRFSGRQFPNYSSELNVNALELEDSALYLCASSLPRDGSYNEQFFGPGTRLTVL.

V is TRBV5-4 and J is TRBJ2-1; 13 bases map to TRBD2. V dropped 1 base and J dropped 0; count of bases not matched to a gene: 7. Germline V gene sequence: CDR1 SGHNT, CDR2 YYREEE (reference sequence). The CDR3 spans 19 residues. The CDR3 coding sequence is TGTGCCAGCAGCTTGACTAGCGGGAGGGCTTCGAGCTCCTACAATGAGCAGTTCTTC. Amino acid sequence: CASSLTSGRASSSYNEQFF.

V is TRBV7-9 and J is TRBJ1-4, with D possibly being TRBD1 (5 bases). The V gene's germline CDR1 is SEHNR and CDR2 FQNEAQ (reference sequence). The CDR3 contains 15 residues. V lost 5 bases and J 6 bases, leaving 16 bases between the germline ends. The CDR3 DNA sequence: TGTGCCAGCAGCCAAACAGGAGCGGCTGATGAAAAACTGTTTTTT. Encoded protein: CASSQTGAADEKLFF.

This clone was found once. The rearrangement links TRBV5-1 to TRBJ2-3, with 8 bases aligning to TRBD1. The germline CDR1 and CDR2 sequences are SGHRS and YFSETQ. V was pared by 4 bases and J by 1 base, with 8 bases of the junction left unmatched. The CDR3 loop spans 16 amino acids. The CDR3 DNA reads TGCGCCAGCAGCGTTGAGGTACAGGGGGGCACAGATACGCAGTATTTT. Protein sequence: CASSVEVQGGTDTQYF.